Below are 30 T cell receptor beta chains sequenced from a single sample in a study of blood T cell repertoires in COVID-19 (dated by TCRdb to about 2020). Library generation was performed with the immunoSEQ multiplex PCR assay. Entries here come from immuneACCESS through TCRdb and include only in-frame sequences with V and J called. Some clones fail to appear in such tables; in the studies checked, an unresolved V gene covers under half of the shortfall, and the cause of the remainder is unknown. The sample table contains 100,000 to 150,000 clones; only one count was recorded for around 76% of them. The top ten clonotypes cover more than 5% of the sample. Specimen: peripheral blood. These receptors came from a man in his 60s with acute or convalescent COVID-19.

CDR3 protein: CASGRGSRGFTEAFF. CDR3 nucleotide sequence: TGTGCCAGTGGGAGGGGTAGCAGAGGATTTACTGAAGCTTTCTTT. This chain uses TRBV19 with TRBJ1-1; tentative D call: TRBD1 (5 bases). The length of the CDR3 is 15 residues. Trimming cost V 8 bases and J 5 bases, with 21 bases left between them. CDR1 and CDR2 (germline): LNHDA, SQIVND (reference sequence). Drawing the rest from reference TRBV19 and TRBJ1-1, the complete variable domain is DGGITQSPKYLFRKEGQNVTLSCEQNLNHDAMYWYRQDPGQGLRLIYYSQIVNDFQKGDIAEGYSVSREKKESFPLTVTSAQKNPTAFYLCASGRGSRGFTEAFFGQGTRLTVV.

The genes are TRBV6-5 and TRBJ1-2; TRBD1 might be the D (6 bases). Trimming cost V 4 bases and J 4 bases, with 19 bases left between them. This CDR3 comprises 16 residues. CDR1 is MNHEY and CDR2 is SVGAGI in the germline V gene. The CDR3 region is CASSFQGRDSIYGYTF. In DNA form, the CDR3 reads TGTGCCAGCAGTTTTCAGGGGAGGGATAGTATCTATGGCTACACCTTC.

The gene calls are TRBV19 and TRBJ1-1, with no clear D. Germline lookup yields CDR1 LNHDA and CDR2 SQIVND (reference sequence). CDR3 length equals 15 residues. V lost 0 bases and J lost 1, with 9 bases in between. The CDR3 bases are TGTGCCAGTAGTATAGATCCTCGGGGGAACACTGAAGCTTTCTTT. Amino acid sequence: CASSIDPRGNTEAFF.

V and J are TRBV7-3 and TRBJ2-1; 7 nucleotides agree with TRBD1. V shed 5 bases and J 10 bases; nucleotides not matched to a gene: 8. From germline, CDR1 is SGHTA and CDR2 FQGTGA. The CDR3 runs 13 residues. This CDR3 reads CASSPQTGQEQFF. In DNA, the CDR3 is TGTGCCAGCAGCCCCCAGACAGGGCAAGAGCAGTTCTTC.

V usage is TRBV9 and J usage is TRBJ2-2; 9 nucleotides line up with TRBD1. The V and J ends lost 4 bases and 2 bases, in that order; junction bases with no gene match: 12. This CDR3 spans 18 amino acids. In germline, CDR1 is SGDLS, CDR2 YYNGEE. This CDR3 is CASSYSTGGASNTGELFF. As DNA, the CDR3 is TGTGCCAGCAGCTATTCCACAGGGGGCGCGAGTAACACCGGGGAGCTGTTTTTT.

The chain links TRBV5-1 to TRBJ1-1; 8 nucleotides match TRBD1. The CDR3 has 17 amino acids. V shed 6 bases, J shed 4 bases, and the junction held 17 bases outside the gene matches. Germline assignment: CDR1 SGHRS and CDR2 YFSETQ. The chain's CDR3 is CASTSGTGTGGGTEAFF. The CDR3 DNA follows: TGCGCCAGCACGTCCGGGACAGGTACCGGGGGTGGCACTGAAGCTTTCTTT.

In its sample, this clone was seen a few times. The chain recombines TRBV12-3 or TRBV12-4 with TRBJ1-1; a possible D gene is TRBD1 (5 bases). The CDR3 contains 13 residues. Between the trimmed V and J ends, which lost 3 bases and 1 base, there was a span of 6 bases. CDR3 amino acids: CASSFRENTEAFF. CDR3 nucleotides: TGTGCCAGCAGTTTCAGGGAGAACACTGAAGCTTTCTTT.

V is TRBV7-3 and J is TRBJ2-3; D remains ambiguous. Germline loops: CDR1 SGHTA, CDR2 FQGTGA. This CDR3 is 15 amino acids long. Trimming stripped 3 bases from V and 0 bases from J, with 10 bases between. CDR3 in DNA: TGTGCCAGCAGCTTCTGGCGGTCTAGCACAGATACGCAGTATTTT. Translating gives CASSFWRSSTDTQYF. Drawing the rest from reference TRBV7-3 and TRBJ2-3, the complete variable domain is GAGVSQTPSNKVTEKGKYVELRCDPISGHTALYWYRQSLGQGPEFLIYFQGTGAADDSGLPNDRFFAVRPEGSVSTLKIQRTERGDSAVYLCASSFWRSSTDTQYFGPGTRLTVL.

V usage is TRBV5-5 and J usage is TRBJ1-2, with 10 positions matching TRBD1. Unmatched junction bases numbered 11, after V lost 3 bases and J lost 6 bases. Germline CDR1 reads SGHKS; CDR2 reads YYEKEE (reference sequence). The CDR3 covers 16 residues. CDR3 residues: CASSSTYSTGGNGYTF. The CDR3 DNA reads TGTGCCAGCAGCTCAACATATTCGACAGGGGGCAATGGCTACACCTTC.

Written as DNA, the CDR3 is TGTGCCAGCAGCTACCGGGACAGGGGAACTGTTGCTTTCTTT. Translating gives CASSYRDRGTVAFF. This chain uses TRBV3-1 (or the pseudogene TRBV3-2) with TRBJ1-1; 10 nucleotides align to TRBD1. The germline V gene has CDR1 LGHDT and CDR2 YNNKEL (reference sequence). V lost 5 bases and J lost 11; bases outside the gene matches: 11. This CDR3 is built from 14 residues.

There are a few counts of this clone. The rearrangement uses TRBV18 and TRBJ2-1; D is perhaps TRBD2 (6 bases). CDR3 length: 14 amino acids. Germline CDR1 KGHSH, CDR2 LQKENI. V was shortened by 4 bases and J by 3 bases, with 10 bases between the two germline ends. CDR3 sequence reads: CASSLAENYNEQFF. The CDR3 DNA sequence: TGTGCCAGCTCACTAGCGGAGAACTACAATGAGCAGTTCTTC.

The V call is TRBV21-1, the J call TRBJ1-6; the listed D gene, TRBD1, was not tested against the DNA. TRBV21-1 is labeled a pseudogene. CDR3 length: 20 amino acids. In DNA form, the CDR3 reads TGTGCCAGCAGCAAAGGAACGGGACAGCCGACAAGCTCCTATAATTCACCCCTCCACTTT. Protein product: CASSKGTGQPTSSYNSPLHF.

This chain joins TRBV4-1 and TRBJ1-6; possibly TRBD1 for D (6 bases). The ends were cut back, 0 bases at V and 6 bases at J, with 9 bases in the middle. Germline CDR1 MGHRA, CDR2 YSYEKL. This CDR3 is 15 amino acids long. The CDR3 spells CASSQDPRGNSPLHF. CDR3 in DNA: TGCGCCAGCAGCCAAGATCCCAGGGGTAATTCACCCCTCCACTTT.

This clone came up a few times. The rearrangement links TRBV12-5 to TRBJ1-1; TRBD1 is a possible D gene (5 bases). The CDR3 covers 16 residues. The germline CDR1 and CDR2 sequences are LGHNT and FRNRAP. The V and J ends lost 1 base and 2 bases respectively, with 14 bases between them. CDR3 in amino acids: CASGLEGLYLNTEAFF. The DNA of the CDR3 is TGTGCTAGTGGTTTGGAGGGACTGTATTTAAACACTGAAGCTTTCTTT.

The J gene is TRBJ2-3, the V gene TRBV6-2 or TRBV6-3; D unclear. CDR1 is MNHEY, CDR2 SVGEGT, per germline. The CDR3 is 11 amino acids. V lost 2 bases, J lost 6 bases, and 3 bases lay in between. The DNA for the CDR3 is TGTGCCAGCAGTTACCCGGATACGCAGTATTTT. Translation: CASSYPDTQYF.

The chain is built from TRBV28 and TRBJ1-6; D not resolved. V was trimmed by 4 bases and J by 6 bases, leaving 4 bases between them. The CDR3 covers 12 residues. Per germline, CDR1 MDHEN and CDR2 SYDVKM. The CDR3 protein is CASSWANSPLHF. The CDR3 coding sequence is TGTGCCAGCAGTTGGGCTAATTCACCCCTCCACTTT.

This clone was seen a handful of times. The chain has TRBV7-3 and TRBJ2-1; TRBD2 matches 8 bases. Germline V gene data show CDR1 as SGHTA and CDR2 as FQGTGA. CDR3 length: 15 residues. Trimming removed 1 base from V and 8 bases from J; junction bases left unmatched: 7. The CDR3 bases are TGTGCCAGCAGCTTAAATCGGGGGGGTTATGATGAGCAGTTCTTC. It is translated as CASSLNRGGYDEQFF.

The chain has TRBV11-3 and TRBJ2-1; 10 bases fit TRBD2. Germline loops: CDR1 SGHNT, CDR2 YENEEA. Germline trimming cut 2 bases from V and 9 bases from J; bases unmatched to any gene: 7. The CDR3 loop spans 15 amino acids. The CDR3 loop is CASSLLAGASGEQFF. In DNA form, the CDR3 reads TGTGCCAGCAGCTTACTAGCGGGAGCTAGTGGTGAGCAGTTCTTC.

V usage is TRBV24-1 and J usage is TRBJ2-2; D gene unclear. Deletions cut 1 base from V and 4 bases from J, with 3 bases between. From germline, CDR1 is KGHDR and CDR2 SFDVKD. The CDR3 is made up of 13 amino acids. The CDR3 bases are TGTGCCACCAGTGATTTTATCACCGGGGAGCTGTTTTTT. Amino acids: CATSDFITGELFF.

V gene TRBV7-2 combines with J gene TRBJ2-3, with D hard to call. This CDR3 has 11 amino acids. V dropped 10 bases and J dropped 5 bases, with 10 bases sitting between them. Germline CDR1 SGHTA, CDR2 FQGNSA. CDR3 in amino acids: CATRQGDTQYF. The CDR3 region has the DNA TGTGCCACCCGACAAGGAGATACGCAGTATTTT.

This clone showed up just a few times. This chain uses TRBV5-8 with TRBJ1-6; possible D gene TRBD1, 6 bases. The CDR3 consists of 15 residues. From germline, CDR1 is SGHTS and CDR2 YDEGEE. Trimming took 7 bases from V and 6 from J, leaving 17 bases between them. In nucleotides, the CDR3 is TGTGCCAGCCGGAGTCCGGGCAGGGGTAATTCACCCCTCCACTTT. This codes for CASRSPGRGNSPLHF.

The chain links TRBV5-4 to TRBJ2-7; perhaps TRBD2 as D (5 bases). The CDR3 totals 13 residues. The V and J ends lost 3 bases and 6 bases respectively, with 13 bases between them. Germline loops: CDR1 SGHNT, CDR2 YYREEE (reference sequence). The CDR3 loop is CASSSPGISEQYF. Here the CDR3 DNA reads TGTGCCAGCAGCTCGCCGGGGATCTCCGAGCAGTACTTC. Filled out from reference TRBV5-4 and TRBJ2-7, the complete variable domain reads ETGVTQSPTHLIKTRGQQVTLRCSSQSGHNTVSWYQQALGQGPQFIFQYYREEENGRGNFPPRFSGLQFPNYSSELNVNALELDDSALYLCASSSPGISEQYFGPGTRLTVT.

The CDR3 loop reads CARRIDLAVNTGELFF. The CDR3 bases are TGTGCCAGACGAATAGACCTAGCGGTAAACACCGGGGAGCTGTTTTTT. The chain employs TRBV6-4 and TRBJ2-2; TRBD2 aligns across 7 bases. Losses at the gene ends were 9 bases for V and 2 bases for J; bases not matched to a gene: 12. Per the germline V gene, CDR1 is MRHNA and CDR2 is SNTAGT. This CDR3 is 16 amino acids long.

The chain is built from TRBV2 and TRBJ2-3; 9 positions agree with TRBD2. The CDR3 sequence is 15 residues long. The J segment lost 5 bases and the V segment lost 7 bases, leaving 10 bases of the junction unmatched. The V gene's germline CDR1 is SNHLY and CDR2 FYNNEI. This CDR3 is CASIAAGGLGDTQYF. The DNA of the CDR3 is TGTGCCAGCATCGCCGCGGGGGGGCTGGGAGATACGCAGTATTTT.

This chain joins TRBV21-1 and TRBJ1-4; the table names TRBD1, a call not compared with the DNA. TRBV21-1 is a listed pseudogene. The CDR3 runs to 22 residues. CDR3 region: CASSKGSLKNRGSGPTNEKLFF. In DNA, the CDR3 is TGTGCCAGCAGCAAAGGGAGCTTGAAAAACAGGGGTTCAGGACCAACTAATGAAAAACTGTTTTTT.

V and J are TRBV7-2 and TRBJ2-5; 7 positions match TRBD2. Germline V CDR1 and CDR2: SGHTA, FQGNSA. CDR3 size: 13 residues. V shed 7 bases, J shed 14 bases, and the junction held 16 bases outside the gene matches. Here the CDR3 reads CASKPQIWGGAYF. As DNA, the CDR3 is TGTGCCAGCAAGCCTCAGATTTGGGGGGGAGCCTACTTC. The entire variable domain, with the rest obtained from reference TRBV7-2 and TRBJ2-5, is as follows: GAGVSQSPSNKVTEKGKDVELRCDPISGHTALYWYRQSLGQGLEFLIYFQGNSAPDKSGLPSDRFSAERTGGSVSTLTIQRTQQEDSAVYLCASKPQIWGGAYFGPGTRLLVL.

The chain links TRBV7-6 to TRBJ2-1, with TRBD2 matching 15 bases. Unmatched junction bases numbered 6, after V lost 5 bases and J lost 7 bases. This CDR3 is built from 16 residues. Germline V gene data show CDR1 as SGHVS and CDR2 as FNYEAQ. CDR3 residues: CASSRGTSGRSNEQFF. Written as DNA, the CDR3 is TGTGCCAGCAGCAGAGGGACTAGCGGGAGGTCGAATGAGCAGTTCTTC.

V usage is TRBV19 and J usage is TRBJ2-5; TRBD1 agrees at 9 bases. V was clipped by 9 bases and J by 6 bases; unmatched bases: 5. The CDR3 is 12 amino acids. The germline gives CDR1 LNHDA, CDR2 SQIVND (reference sequence). The CDR3 here is CASADRGKTQYF. For the CDR3, the DNA is TGTGCCAGCGCGGACAGGGGAAAGACCCAGTACTTC.

In its sample, this clone was seen a few times. CDR3 in DNA: TGCGCCAGCAGCTTAAGTTTGGGGGGAACTAATGAAAAACTGTTTTTT. Translation: CASSLSLGGTNEKLFF. J is TRBJ1-4 and V is TRBV5-1, with D perhaps matching TRBD1 (5 bases). This CDR3 is 16 amino acids long. With 2 bases removed from V and 1 base from J, the gap between germline ends came to 12 bases. In germline, CDR1 is SGHRS, CDR2 YFSETQ.

The chain combines TRBV27 with TRBJ2-1; D not certain. Trimming cost V 7 bases and J 7 bases, with 23 bases left between them. CDR3 length: 16 residues. Per germline, CDR1 MNHEY and CDR2 SMNVEV (reference sequence). The CDR3 DNA follows: TGTGCCAGCATCGTGAGATTTATTATTTATAATAATGAGCAGTTCTTC. This translates into CASIVRFIIYNNEQFF.